The following is a T cell receptor (beta chain) sequence with its context. No antigen is known for it. The sample is drawn from a study of shared clonotypes between healthy human individuals. Findings and limits, study-wide: Donor clonotype sharing was expected to depend on sequencing depth. Donors were few, which limited the genetic and exposure-history diversity represented.

Per sorted-subset replicate PCR, input was 150 to 250 ng DNA, representing tens of thousands of T cell genomes. Repertoires were generated with immunoSEQ multiplex PCR, while TCRdb's copy carries only in-frame clones and drops some. The table records approximately 2,300,000 clones, 85% to 95% of them present only once. The sequenced material came from naive CD4+ T cells from PBMCs. Subset: CD45RA+ positively selected. The TCR originated in a man younger than 35 in good health. Some clones in this sample may be carry-over from other donors' samples.

CDR3 DNA sequence: TGTGCCAGCAGTTCGGGTCCCTTGGTGCAGGGCTACACCTTC. Translated, it gives CASSSGPLVQGYTF. The chain joins TRBV2 to TRBJ1-2, with D uncertain. This CDR3 has 14 amino acids. The V gene lost 5 bases and the J gene lost 8 bases, with 18 bases spanning the gap. CDR1 and CDR2 from the germline V gene are SNHLY and FYNNEI.